This TCR beta chain was recorded in a study of OX40 agonist ivuxolimab in advanced cancers. Regarding the complete study: Ivuxolimab, which targeted the costimulatory receptor OX40 (CD134), was an agonistic, fully human IgG2 monoclonal antibody. Intravenous ivuxolimab was administered to patients every 2 weeks at six dose levels: 0.01, 0.1, 0.3, 1.5, 3 and 10 mg/kg. Among the approximately 50 dose-escalation patients, around 19 had hepatocellular carcinoma, roughly 15 melanoma, 9 renal cell carcinoma and 9 head and neck cancer. In the dose-escalation cohort, about four fifths of patients were male, and the mean age was 60 years with a range of about 20 to 80. Prior anti-PD-1, anti-PD-L1 or anti-CTLA-4 therapy was permitted, and checkpoint inhibitors had been received by 30% to 40% of dose-escalation patients. Three dose-escalation patients achieved partial responses, one with hepatocellular carcinoma and two with cutaneous melanoma. The point of sequencing TCRbeta in the periphery was to test whether ivuxolimab changed TCR sequence diversity and drove clonal T-cell expansion. The paper reports the monotherapy dose-escalation portion (N of about 52 patients) of the phase I ivuxolimab trial.

The trial excluded patients who had a history of autoimmune disease or were on systemic immunosuppression. Peripheral blood for TCR sequencing was collected from all dose cohorts at baseline, on cycle 4 day 1, and on cycle 7 day 1. Samples were obtained from an open-label, multicenter, first-in-human phase I dose-escalation trial of ivuxolimab. Adults with locally advanced or metastatic melanoma, renal cell carcinoma, hepatocellular carcinoma or head and neck squamous cell carcinoma were enrolled in the trial. Before TCR sequencing, CD4+ T cells and CD8+ T cells were sorted from peripheral blood as separate populations. The V end loses 1 base and the J end loses 6 bases, and a stretch of 12 bases separates them. CDR3 length: 14 amino acids, cysteine to phenylalanine. Here the CDR3 DNA is all that survives: 42 bases in frame from base 1. CDR1 and CDR2 (ENHRY, SYGVKD) derive from the germline V gene.

Broad study findings and their caveats: The antigen specificity of the clonally expanded peripheral T cells was not determined. After ivuxolimab, more expanded clones were found on average in CD8+ T cells than in CD4+ T cells. At doses from 0.1 to 3.0 mg/kg, clonal expansion was seen in both CD4+ and CD8+ blood T cells between baseline and week 6. Low levels of normalized T-cell clonal expansion were also seen in some patients who did not respond. In partial responders in the 0.1-3.0 mg/kg groups, normalized peripheral clonal expansion was found to be among the lowest, especially among CD8+ T cells.

As concerns this clone: Its recognized antigen is unknown. No base qualities exist here, and no much larger clone lies one base off it.

To sequence the TCRbeta CDR3 region, genomic DNA was isolated from the sorted cells. TCRbeta CDR3 regions were sequenced using the immunoSEQ Assay. Sourced from immuneACCESS, this table was stored by TCRdb with only in-frame sequences that have V and J called. A share of the clones is absent; for the studies checked, an unresolved V gene accounts for under half, and the remainder has no known explanation. This sample holds 76,000 or so clones; roughly 85% were observed only once. Jointly, the top ten make up about 0.6% of the sample. The sequencing used CD4+ or CD8+ T cells sorted from blood, collected in a trial of the OX40 agonist ivuxolimab. The sequence came from an adult with an advanced solid tumor such as melanoma, head and neck, liver or kidney cancer. The V gene is TRBV10-3 and the J gene is TRBJ1-2; the D segment cannot be called with confidence. CDR3 reads: CAISEWSGGNGYTF. The DNA reads TGTGCCATCAGTGAGTGGTCGGGAGGAAATGGCTACACCTTC.